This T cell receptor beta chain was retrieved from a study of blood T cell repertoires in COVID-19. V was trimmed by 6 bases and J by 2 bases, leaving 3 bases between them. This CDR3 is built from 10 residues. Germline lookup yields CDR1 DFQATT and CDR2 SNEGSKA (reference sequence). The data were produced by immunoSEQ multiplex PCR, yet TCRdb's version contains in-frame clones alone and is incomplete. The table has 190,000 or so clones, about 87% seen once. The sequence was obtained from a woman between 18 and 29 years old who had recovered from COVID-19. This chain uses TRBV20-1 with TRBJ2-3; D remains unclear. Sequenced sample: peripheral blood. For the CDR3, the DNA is TGCAGTGCCTACACAGATACGCAGTATTTT. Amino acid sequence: CSAYTDTQYF.